Shown below are 24 T cell receptor beta chains from a single sample sequenced in a study of blood T cell repertoires in COVID-19. Method: immunoSEQ multiplex PCR; TCRdb's copy keeps in-frame clones and lacks some. The data show 60,000 to 70,000 clones, more than 70% seen once. The material sequenced was peripheral blood. All receptors derive from a man between 45 and 60 years old with active COVID-19.

The CDR3 here is CASSRLPSTDTQYF. In nucleotides, the CDR3 is TGTGCCAGCAGCCGCCTACCTAGCACAGATACGCAGTATTTT. This sequence joins TRBV5-5 and TRBJ2-3; D remains ambiguous. CDR1 and CDR2 from the germline V gene are SGHKS and YYEKEE (reference sequence). V was pared by 4 bases and J by 0 bases, with 9 bases between. The CDR3 loop spans 14 amino acids. Combining the CDR3 with reference TRBV5-5 and TRBJ2-3 gives the whole variable domain DAGVTQSPTHLIKTRGQQVTLRCSPISGHKSVSWYQQVLGQGPQFIFQYYEKEERGRGNFPDRFSARQFPNYSSELNVNALLLGDSALYLCASSRLPSTDTQYFGPGTRLTVL.

The CDR3 coding sequence is TGCAGCGTTCTTAGCGGGGTCACAGATACGCAGTATTTT. This gives the protein CSVLSGVTDTQYF. This chain uses TRBV29-1 with TRBJ2-3, with 8 positions matching TRBD2. The CDR3 has 13 residues. J lost 2 bases, V lost 5 bases, and 3 bases had no gene match. Germline V gives CDR1 SQVTM, CDR2 ANQGSEA.

This CDR3 reads CASSQKGAGGSAAFF. The DNA for the CDR3 is TGTGCCAGCAGTCAGAAGGGAGCGGGGGGATCGGCGGCTTTCTTT. The V gene is TRBV3-1 (or the pseudogene TRBV3-2), the J gene TRBJ1-1; D perhaps matches TRBD1 (5 bases). V lost 6 bases, J lost 11 bases, and 25 bases lay in between. The CDR3 is made up of 15 amino acids. CDR1 LGHDT and CDR2 YNNKEL come from the germline V gene (reference sequence).

The chain couples TRBV4-2 to TRBJ1-2; D unclear. Trimming cost V 0 bases and J 6 bases, with 17 bases left between them. Germline-derived CDR1 and CDR2 are LGHNA and YNFKEQ. The CDR3 loop spans 16 amino acids. CDR3 protein: CASSQDVRAGWNGYTF. Written as DNA, the CDR3 is TGTGCCAGCAGCCAAGATGTGCGGGCGGGGTGGAATGGCTACACCTTC.

J is TRBJ2-5 and V is TRBV5-1, with D possibly TRBD1 on 6 matching bases. The germline gives CDR1 SGHRS, CDR2 YFSETQ. V was cut by 4 bases and J by 5 bases, with 15 bases left in between. The CDR3 runs to 14 residues. The CDR3 protein is CASSPTPGVETQYF. As DNA, the CDR3 is TGCGCCAGCAGCCCTACCCCAGGGGTGGAGACCCAGTACTTC. The variable domain in full, with the rest retrieved from reference TRBV5-1 and TRBJ2-5, is KAGVTQTPRYLIKTRGQQVTLSCSPISGHRSVSWYQQTPGQGLQFLFEYFSETQRNKGNFPGRFSGRQFSNSRSEMNVSTLELGDSALYLCASSPTPGVETQYFGPGTRLLVL.

In this sample, this clone turned up many times. This chain links TRBV19 with TRBJ2-7; 8 bases map to TRBD1. The CDR3 is made up of 13 amino acids. The germline V gene encodes CDR1 LNHDA and CDR2 SQIVND (reference sequence). The CDR3 DNA reads TGTTCCTATCCCGGGACAGGAACCTACGAGCAGTACTTC. Protein product: CSYPGTGTYEQYF.

This clone came up a few times. This chain uses TRBV3-1 (or the pseudogene TRBV3-2) with TRBJ1-6, with 8 bases fitting TRBD1. With 6 bases clipped from V and 8 bases from J, the junction kept 3 bases outside the gene matches. The CDR3 totals 13 residues. Germline CDR1 and CDR2: LGHDT and YNNKEL (reference sequence). The CDR3 bases are TGTGCCAGCAGGGACAGGGTGGATTCACCCCTCCACTTT. Protein sequence: CASRDRVDSPLHF.

The chain has TRBV19 and TRBJ2-7, with TRBD1 matching over 10 bases. CDR3 length: 15 residues. From germline, CDR1 is LNHDA and CDR2 SQIVND (reference sequence). The V and J ends lost 5 bases and 1 base, in that order; junction bases with no gene match: 5. CDR3 region: CASSGPGQGSYEQYF. The DNA of the CDR3 is TGTGCCAGTAGTGGACCGGGACAGGGGTCCTACGAGCAGTACTTC.

The chain uses TRBV5-1 and TRBJ2-1, with TRBD2 matching 15 bases. V dropped 6 bases and J dropped 9; count of bases not matched to a gene: 7. Germline lookup yields CDR1 SGHRS and CDR2 YFSETQ. CDR3 size: 15 residues. DNA for the CDR3: TGCGCCAGCAACTTAGTGGGACTAGCGGGGGGTGAGCAGTTCTTC. Protein sequence: CASNLVGLAGGEQFF.

The rearrangement joins TRBV3-1 (or the pseudogene TRBV3-2) to TRBJ1-2; no reliable D call. V lost 4 bases and J 0 bases, leaving 12 bases between the germline ends. This CDR3 comprises 15 residues. Germline V gene sequence: CDR1 LGHDT, CDR2 YNNKEL (reference sequence). The CDR3 DNA sequence: TGTGCCAGCAGCCCCACCGTGCGTTCTAACTATGGCTACACCTTC. Encoded protein: CASSPTVRSNYGYTF.

The CDR3 protein is CASSLTAGANNEQFF. CDR3 DNA sequence: TGTGCCAGCAGCCTCACAGCGGGGGCTAACAATGAGCAGTTCTTC. The rearrangement joins TRBV11-2 to TRBJ2-1, with 8 bases that match TRBD2. Trimming took 5 bases from V and 5 from J; bases not matched to a gene: 8. The CDR3 runs 15 residues. Germline V gene lookup returns CDR1 SGHAT and CDR2 FQNNGV. Filled out from reference TRBV11-2 and TRBJ2-1, the complete variable domain reads EAGVAQSPRYKIIEKRQSVAFWCNPISGHATLYWYQQILGQGPKLLIQFQNNGVVDDSQLPKDRFSAERLKGVDSTLKIQPAKLEDSAVYLCASSLTAGANNEQFFGPGTRLTVL.

The chain is built from TRBV6-5 and TRBJ2-3; 8 bases line up with TRBD1. J was trimmed by 5 bases and V by 0 bases; bases with no gene match: 4. The CDR3 consists of 15 residues. CDR1 is MNHEY, CDR2 SVGAGI, per germline. CDR3 coding DNA: TGTGCCAGCAGTTACTCCGGGACAGGCAAAGATACGCAGTATTTT. Protein sequence: CASSYSGTGKDTQYF.

This chain joins TRBV10-1 and TRBJ2-7, with a weak D call TRBD2 (5 bases). Per germline, CDR1 WNHNN and CDR2 SYGVQD (reference sequence). Between the trimmed V and J ends, which lost 4 bases and 4 bases, there was a span of 17 bases. The CDR3 sequence is 15 residues long. As DNA, the CDR3 is TGCGCCAGCAGTGGCGGAGAGGGCGAGTTGTACGAGCAGTACTTC. Translation gives CASSGGEGELYEQYF.

This chain connects TRBV4-1 to TRBJ1-4; no firm D call. Trimming left V 1 base short and J 5 bases short, with 11 bases between. This CDR3 has 15 residues. Germline CDR1 and CDR2: MGHRA and YSYEKL. CDR3 DNA sequence: TGCGCCAGCAGCCAAGTAGGAACGAGGAATGAAAAACTGTTTTTT. Translating it yields CASSQVGTRNEKLFF.

V and J are TRBV6-2 or TRBV6-3 and TRBJ1-2; D gene unclear. V dropped 0 bases and J dropped 4 bases, with 15 bases sitting between them. From germline, CDR1 is MNHEY and CDR2 SVGEGT. The CDR3 has 16 amino acids. The CDR3 loop reads CASSYSNSAYPYGYTF. DNA for the CDR3: TGTGCCAGCAGTTACTCGAACTCCGCTTACCCCTATGGCTACACCTTC.

This chain uses TRBV5-4 with TRBJ2-5; perhaps TRBD1 as D (5 bases). V lost 2 bases, J lost 2 bases, and 10 bases lay in between. Germline V CDR1 and CDR2: SGHNT, YYREEE (reference sequence). The CDR3 length is 14 residues. Written as DNA, the CDR3 is TGTGCCAGCAGCTTTAGTGGGGCGCAAGAGACCCAGTACTTC. It specifies CASSFSGAQETQYF.

The chain combines TRBV7-2 with TRBJ2-5; TRBD2 matches at 9 bases. V was pared by 3 bases and J by 3 bases, with 2 bases of the junction left unmatched. Germline CDR1 and CDR2: SGHTA and FQGNSA. This CDR3 spans 14 amino acids. CDR3 nucleotides: TGTGCCAGCAGCTTCCAGCGGGGGGAAGAGACCCAGTACTTC. Its protein is CASSFQRGEETQYF.

The genes are TRBV7-9 and TRBJ2-7; D perhaps matches TRBD2 (6 bases). There are 14 residues in the CDR3. Trimming shortened V by 7 bases and J by 7 bases, and 20 bases separated the two germline ends. The germline V gene has CDR1 SEHNR and CDR2 FQNEAQ (reference sequence). This CDR3 is CASNQGREGEEQYF. CDR3 DNA sequence: TGTGCCAGCAACCAAGGGCGGGAAGGGGAAGAGCAGTACTTC.

This clone has just a few counts. V is TRBV3-1 (or the pseudogene TRBV3-2) and J is TRBJ2-2; perhaps TRBD2 as D (6 bases). The CDR3 is made up of 15 amino acids. The germline V and J ends were trimmed by 4 bases and 7 bases, with 16 bases remaining between them. Germline V lookup: CDR1 LGHDT, CDR2 YNNKEL (reference sequence). CDR3 sequence (DNA): TGTGCCAGCAGCCCTCTTTCCCGACTAGTCGGGGAGCTGTTTTTT. This sequence encodes CASSPLSRLVGELFF.

The rearrangement joins TRBV5-8 to TRBJ2-6; no clear D. Trimming removed 4 bases from V and 0 bases from J, with 5 bases in between. The V gene's germline CDR1 is SGHTS and CDR2 YDEGEE. This CDR3 has 14 amino acids. The CDR3 bases are TGTGCCAGCAGCCCTTACTCTGGGGCCAACGTCCTGACTTTC. Translating it yields CASSPYSGANVLTF.

The J gene is TRBJ2-7, the V gene TRBV15; D might be TRBD2 (5 bases). CDR1 is LNHNV and CDR2 is YYDKDF in the germline V gene (reference sequence). This CDR3 is 15 amino acids long. The ends were cut back, 0 bases at V and 4 bases at J, with 13 bases in the middle. The DNA for the CDR3 is TGTGCCACCAGCAGAGATCAGTATGAGGGTTACGAGCAGTACTTC. This sequence encodes CATSRDQYEGYEQYF.

The count of this clone is one. This chain uses TRBV30 with TRBJ2-6; tentatively, D is TRBD2 (6 bases). Per the germline V gene, CDR1 is GTSNPN and CDR2 is SVGIG (reference sequence). Trimming took off 4 bases at V and 0 bases at J, with 13 bases between the two ends. This CDR3 contains 16 residues. The CDR3 sequence: CAWNGGPSSGANVLTF. The CDR3 DNA is TGTGCCTGGAACGGAGGGCCGAGCTCTGGGGCCAACGTCCTGACTTTC.

This sequence joins TRBV4-1 and TRBJ2-7; the match to TRBD1 covers 9 bases. Germline V gives CDR1 MGHRA, CDR2 YSYEKL. V was pared by 2 bases and J by 2 bases, with 4 bases of the junction left unmatched. This CDR3 region has 15 residues. The CDR3: CASSQLTGGPYEQYF. For the CDR3, the DNA is TGCGCCAGCAGCCAACTCACAGGGGGCCCCTACGAGCAGTACTTC.

The V call is TRBV3-1 (or the pseudogene TRBV3-2), the J call TRBJ2-3; possibly TRBD1 for D (5 bases). The germline V and J ends were trimmed by 2 bases and 0 bases, with 12 bases remaining between them. The CDR3 runs to 16 residues. Germline V gene lookup returns CDR1 LGHDT and CDR2 YNNKEL (reference sequence). CDR3 amino acids: CASSQRDRQSTDTQYF. CDR3 coding DNA: TGTGCCAGCAGCCAAAGGGATCGACAGAGCACAGATACGCAGTATTTT.